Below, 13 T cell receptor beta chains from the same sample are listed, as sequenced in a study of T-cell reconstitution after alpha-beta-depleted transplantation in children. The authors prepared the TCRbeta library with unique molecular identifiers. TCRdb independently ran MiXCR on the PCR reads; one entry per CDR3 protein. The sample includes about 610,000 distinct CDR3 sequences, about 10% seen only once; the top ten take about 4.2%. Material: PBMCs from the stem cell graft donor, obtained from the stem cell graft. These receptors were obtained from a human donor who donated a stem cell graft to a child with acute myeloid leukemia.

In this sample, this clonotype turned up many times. The CDR3 DNA follows: TGTGCCAGCAGCTTACTAGGGGACAGGGGGCGAGGCTACACCTTC. It encodes CASSLLGDRGRGYTF. This chain connects TRBV7-6 to TRBJ1-2; the match to TRBD1 covers 12 bases. Germline V CDR1 and CDR2: SGHVS, FNYEAQ. Unmatched junction bases numbered 6, after V lost 2 bases and J lost 8 bases. The CDR3 runs 15 residues.

This CDR3 is CSARPSGRATGELFF. The CDR3 region has the DNA TGCAGTGCTAGGCCTAGCGGGAGGGCCACCGGGGAGCTGTTTTTT. This rearrangement joins TRBV20-1 to TRBJ2-2; TRBD2 agrees at 12 bases. With 3 bases clipped from V and 4 bases from J, the junction kept 3 bases outside the gene matches. The germline V gene encodes CDR1 DFQATT and CDR2 SNEGSKA (reference sequence). The CDR3 totals 15 residues.

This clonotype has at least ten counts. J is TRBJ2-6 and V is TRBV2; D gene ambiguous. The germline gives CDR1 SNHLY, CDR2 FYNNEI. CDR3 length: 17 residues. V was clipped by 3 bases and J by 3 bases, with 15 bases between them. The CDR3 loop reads CASSDQVLPVGANVLTF. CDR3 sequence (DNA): TGTGCCAGCAGTGACCAGGTCCTCCCTGTTGGGGCCAACGTCCTGACTTTC.

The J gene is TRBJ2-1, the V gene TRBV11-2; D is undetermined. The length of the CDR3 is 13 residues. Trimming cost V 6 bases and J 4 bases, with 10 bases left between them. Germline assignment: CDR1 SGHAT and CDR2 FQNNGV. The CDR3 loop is CASRFLGYNEQFF. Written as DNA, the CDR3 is TGTGCCAGCAGATTTTTAGGGTACAATGAGCAGTTCTTC.

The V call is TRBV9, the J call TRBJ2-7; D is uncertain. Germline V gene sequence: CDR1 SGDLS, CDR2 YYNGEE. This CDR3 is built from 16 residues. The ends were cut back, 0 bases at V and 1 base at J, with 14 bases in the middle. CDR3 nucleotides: TGTGCCAGCAGCGTAGCTGCAGACACCCTATCCTACGAGCAGTACTTC. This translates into CASSVAADTLSYEQYF.

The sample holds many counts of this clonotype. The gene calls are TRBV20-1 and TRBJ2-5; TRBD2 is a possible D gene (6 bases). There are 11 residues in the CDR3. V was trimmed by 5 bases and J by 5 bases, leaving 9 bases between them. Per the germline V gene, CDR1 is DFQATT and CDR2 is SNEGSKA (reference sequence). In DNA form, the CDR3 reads TGCAGTGCTGGGACTGCGGAGACCCAGTACTTC. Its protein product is CSAGTAETQYF.

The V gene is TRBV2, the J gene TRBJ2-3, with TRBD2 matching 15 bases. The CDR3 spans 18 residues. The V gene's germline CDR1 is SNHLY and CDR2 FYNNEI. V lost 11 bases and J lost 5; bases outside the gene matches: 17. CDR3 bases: TGTGCCCTCAGCTCCGTGGGGCTGGGACTAGCGGGAGGAGATACGCAGTATTTT. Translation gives CALSSVGLGLAGGDTQYF. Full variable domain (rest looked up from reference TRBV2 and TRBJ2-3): EPEVTQTPSHQVTQMGQEVILRCVPISNHLYFYWYRQILGQKVEFLVSFYNNEISEKSEIFDDQFSVERPDGSNFTLKIRSTKLEDSAMYFCALSSVGLGLAGGDTQYFGPGTRLTVL.

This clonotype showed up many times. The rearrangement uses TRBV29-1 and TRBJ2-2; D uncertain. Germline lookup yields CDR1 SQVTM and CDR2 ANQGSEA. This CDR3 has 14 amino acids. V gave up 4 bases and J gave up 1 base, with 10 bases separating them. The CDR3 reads CSVVAAMNTGELFF. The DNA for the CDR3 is TGCAGCGTTGTGGCAGCGATGAACACCGGGGAGCTGTTTTTT.

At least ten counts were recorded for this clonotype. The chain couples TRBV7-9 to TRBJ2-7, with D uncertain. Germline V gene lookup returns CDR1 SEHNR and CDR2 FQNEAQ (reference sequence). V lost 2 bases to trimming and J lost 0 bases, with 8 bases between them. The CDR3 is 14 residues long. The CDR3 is CASSLLVSSYEQYF. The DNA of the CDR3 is TGTGCCAGCAGCTTATTAGTTAGCTCCTACGAGCAGTACTTC.

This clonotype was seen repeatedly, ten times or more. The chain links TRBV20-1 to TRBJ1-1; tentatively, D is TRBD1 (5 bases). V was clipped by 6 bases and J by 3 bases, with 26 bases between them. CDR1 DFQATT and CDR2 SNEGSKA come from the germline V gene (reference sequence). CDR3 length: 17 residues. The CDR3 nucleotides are TGCAGTGCCCCCGGAGCCCCAGGGAAATTGATAGACACTGAAGCTTTCTTT. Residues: CSAPGAPGKLIDTEAFF.

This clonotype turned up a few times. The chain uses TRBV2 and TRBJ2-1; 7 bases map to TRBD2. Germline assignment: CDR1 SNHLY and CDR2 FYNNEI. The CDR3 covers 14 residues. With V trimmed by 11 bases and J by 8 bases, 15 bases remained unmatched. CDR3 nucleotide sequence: TGTGCCTGCCCCTTGGCGGGAGAGCGGGATGAGCAGTTCTTC. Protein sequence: CACPLAGERDEQFF.

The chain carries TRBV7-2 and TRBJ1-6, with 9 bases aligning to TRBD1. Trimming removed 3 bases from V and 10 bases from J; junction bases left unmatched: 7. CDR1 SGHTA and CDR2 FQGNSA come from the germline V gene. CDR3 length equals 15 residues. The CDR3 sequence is CASSLGQGLGSPLHF. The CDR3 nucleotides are TGTGCCAGCAGCTTGGGACAGGGTTTGGGATCACCCCTCCACTTT.

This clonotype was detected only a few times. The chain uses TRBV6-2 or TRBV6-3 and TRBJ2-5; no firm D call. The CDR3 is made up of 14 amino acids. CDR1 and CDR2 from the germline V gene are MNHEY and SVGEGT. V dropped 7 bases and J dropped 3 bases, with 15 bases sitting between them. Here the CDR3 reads CASNRLPNEETQYF. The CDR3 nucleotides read TGTGCCAGCAACCGACTCCCGAACGAAGAGACCCAGTACTTC.